The rows below give T cell receptor beta chains drawn from one sample of a study of resident and recirculating memory T cells in vitiligo. Some clones are missing from TCRdb's copy, which holds only in-frame ones; the method was immunoSEQ multiplex PCR. This table has around 320 clones, 79% appearing once. Sequenced sample: lesional skin. All receptors derive from a male donor with vitiligo. Both conserved end residues are part of each CDR3. The D gene is left open where the match is weak.

v_gene: TRBV28
j_gene: TRBJ2-1
d_gene: TRBD2
CDR3aa: CASSSPGDSGRIWNEQFF

v_gene: TRBV5-1
j_gene: TRBJ1-1
d_gene: TRBD1
CDR3aa: CASSWDRDTEAFF

v_gene: TRBV18
j_gene: TRBJ2-1
d_gene: .
CDR3aa: CASSHHVTPYNEQFF

v_gene: TRBV4-3
j_gene: TRBJ2-1
d_gene: .
CDR3aa: CASSQGTAENEQFF

v_gene: TRBV5-1
j_gene: TRBJ2-4
d_gene: TRBD1
CDR3aa: CASSPPTGDGNIQYF

v_gene: TRBV19
j_gene: TRBJ1-1
d_gene: TRBD1
CDR3aa: CASRRTGLNTEAFF

v_gene: TRBV7-9
j_gene: TRBJ2-7
d_gene: .
CDR3aa: CASSLAEVSYEQYF

v_gene: TRBV15
j_gene: TRBJ1-3
d_gene: .
CDR3aa: CATSPRGRAGAYGNTIYF

v_gene: TRBV10-3
j_gene: TRBJ2-1
d_gene: .
CDR3aa: CAASERDTYNEQFF

v_gene: TRBV15
j_gene: TRBJ2-1
d_gene: TRBD2
CDR3aa: CATSRETLAGVGLNEQFF

v_gene: TRBV10-3
j_gene: TRBJ1-1
d_gene: TRBD1
CDR3aa: CAPDRENTEAFF

v_gene: TRBV27
j_gene: .
d_gene: TRBD1
CDR3aa: CASSLGQLYEQYF

v_gene: TRBV9
j_gene: TRBJ2-2
d_gene: .
CDR3aa: CASTLRGEGGELFF

v_gene: TRBV13
j_gene: TRBJ1-5
d_gene: .
CDR3aa: CASSQTGYNQPQHF

v_gene: TRBV18
j_gene: TRBJ2-7
d_gene: .
CDR3aa: CASSPPGGGLYEQYF

v_gene: TRBV6-4
j_gene: TRBJ2-1
d_gene: TRBD2
CDR3aa: CASSETSGSYNEQFF

v_gene: TRBV27
j_gene: TRBJ1-3
d_gene: .
CDR3aa: CASSTQGTTGWAGNTIYF

v_gene: TRBV27
j_gene: TRBJ1-4
d_gene: .
CDR3aa: CASSFRGPANEKLFF

v_gene: TRBV19
j_gene: TRBJ2-1
d_gene: TRBD2
CDR3aa: CASSIGLAGGPRNEQFF

v_gene: TRBV12-5
j_gene: TRBJ2-4
d_gene: .
CDR3aa: CASGPHRPDFALAKNIQYF